The present entry profiles one T cell receptor beta chain with its context. The source of the sample is a study of PD-1 blockade in classical Hodgkin lymphoma. V shed 3 bases, J shed 6 bases, and the junction held 7 bases outside the gene matches. There are 17 residues in the CDR3. Germline-derived CDR1 and CDR2 are SGDLS and YYNGEE. Assay used: immunoSEQ multiplex PCR; TCRdb lists only in-frame clones, some missing. In the table there are tens of thousands of clones, around 70% of which are singletons. Each patient relapsed following autologous stem cell transplantation, and prior brentuximab vedotin exposure differed.

The sequencing here drew on peripheral blood mononuclear cells (PBMCs), taken before the second cycle of nivolumab. This sequence was found in a human donor with classical Hodgkin lymphoma. This chain uses TRBV9 with TRBJ2-1; 15 nucleotides agree with TRBD2. The CDR3 protein is CASSAGLAGGVSNEQFF. The CDR3 region has the DNA TGTGCCAGCAGCGCGGGACTAGCGGGGGGCGTTTCCAATGAGCAGTTCTTC.